These T cell receptor beta chains were read from a single sample in a study of T-cell memory formation after mild COVID-19. TCRdb reprocessed the 5' RACE reads with MiXCR, giving one entry per CDR3 protein. The data hold around 50,000 distinct CDR3 sequences, with 9.5% to 15% observed a single time. The sequencing input was PBMCs or a T cell subset sorted from them (not recorded which). The receptors originated from a man between 18 and 35 years old who had mild COVID-19 (a few samples of this study predate the infection). Cell type and time point are not known. Each CDR3 is given with its conserved first and last residue. The order of the fields is J gene, D gene, clone size, V gene, CDR3 protein, CDR3 DNA. D genes are given only for firm matches. A clone size is listed for some rows: how often the clone was seen (once, few, many), or a class if it is expanded.

J: TRBJ1-1; D: NA; size: NA; V: TRBV2; CDR3: CASSDSLNTEAFF; DNA: TGTGCCAGCAGTGACTCGCTGAACACTGAAGCTTTCTTT
J: TRBJ2-1; D: NA; size: many; V: TRBV11-2; CDR3: CASSLGVEEQFF; DNA: TGTGCCAGCAGCTTAGGGGTAGAGGAGCAGTTCTTC
J: TRBJ1-3; D: NA; size: few; V: TRBV5-6; CDR3: CASSLFGLTGNTIYF; DNA: TGTGCCAGCAGCTTGTTCGGCCTCACAGGAAACACCATATATTTT
J: TRBJ1-2; D: TRBD1; size: few; V: TRBV27; CDR3: CASSVGTGNGYTF; DNA: TGTGCCAGCAGTGTAGGGACAGGGAATGGCTACACCTTC
J: TRBJ2-3; D: NA; size: many; V: TRBV4-3; CDR3: CASSQNREGDTQYF; DNA: TGCGCCAGCAGCCAGAACAGGGAAGGAGATACGCAGTATTTT
J: TRBJ2-7; D: NA; size: few; V: TRBV7-8; CDR3: CASSHGPGPGYEQYF; DNA: TGTGCCAGCAGCCACGGACCGGGCCCTGGTTACGAGCAGTACTTC
J: TRBJ1-1; D: NA; size: few; V: TRBV20-1; CDR3: CSARGGTEAFF; DNA: TGCAGTGCTAGGGGGGGCACTGAAGCTTTCTTT
J: TRBJ2-7; D: NA; size: many; V: TRBV5-1; CDR3: CASSSGGRGSSEQYF; DNA: TGCGCCAGCAGCTCCGGGGGTCGGGGATCCTCTGAGCAGTACTTC
J: TRBJ2-3; D: NA; size: few; V: TRBV9; CDR3: CASSVGRGGSSTDTQYF; DNA: TGTGCCAGCAGCGTAGGCAGGGGCGGATCTAGCACAGATACGCAGTATTTT
J: TRBJ2-1; D: NA; size: NA; V: TRBV28; CDR3: CASSPGTGPYNEQFF; DNA: TGTGCCAGCAGTCCCGGAACAGGGCCCTACAATGAGCAGTTCTTC
J: TRBJ2-1; D: NA; size: many; V: TRBV12-3/TRBV12-4; CDR3: CASSLETPGNEQFF; DNA: TGTGCCAGCAGTTTAGAGACTCCTGGGAATGAGCAGTTCTTC
J: TRBJ2-5; D: NA; size: few; V: TRBV4-1; CDR3: CASSHLVGAQETQYF; DNA: TGCGCCAGCAGCCATCTGGTAGGGGCCCAAGAGACCCAGTACTTC
J: TRBJ2-1; D: NA; size: NA; V: TRBV30; CDR3: CAWSVGSEQFF; DNA: TGTGCCTGGAGTGTCGGAAGTGAGCAGTTCTTC
J: TRBJ2-3; D: TRBD2; size: few; V: TRBV20-1; CDR3: CSATRTRTDTQYF; DNA: TGCAGTGCCACAAGGACTAGGACAGATACGCAGTATTTT
J: TRBJ1-2; D: TRBD1; size: few; V: TRBV4-3; CDR3: CASSRVLFGQGYGYTF; DNA: TGCGCCAGCAGCCGGGTACTCTTCGGACAGGGATATGGCTACACCTTC
J: TRBJ2-3; D: TRBD2; size: few; V: TRBV24-1; CDR3: CATSETSGGSTDTQYF; DNA: TGTGCCACCAGTGAGACTAGCGGGGGAAGCACAGATACGCAGTATTTT
J: TRBJ1-1; D: NA; size: NA; V: TRBV7-9; CDR3: CASSRPESPGAFF; DNA: TGTGCCAGCAGCCGGCCCGAGAGTCCTGGGGCTTTCTTT
J: TRBJ1-6; D: NA; size: few; V: TRBV7-2; CDR3: CASSLEGLSSYNSPLHF; DNA: TGTGCCAGCAGCTTAGAAGGCCTCAGCTCCTATAATTCACCCCTCCACTTT
J: TRBJ1-1; D: NA; size: few; V: TRBV20-1; CDR3: CSAAQWAEAFF; DNA: TGCAGTGCAGCTCAGTGGGCTGAAGCTTTCTTT
J: TRBJ2-7; D: NA; size: many; V: TRBV5-1; CDR3: CASSPRTDNYEQYF; DNA: TGCGCCAGCAGCCCCAGGACGGACAACTACGAGCAGTACTTC
J: TRBJ2-3; D: NA; size: few; V: TRBV24-1; CDR3: CATSDWRDSTQYF; DNA: TGTGCCACCAGTGATTGGAGGGACAGTACGCAGTATTTT
J: TRBJ2-3; D: NA; size: NA; V: TRBV7-8; CDR3: CASSLLPSTDTQYF; DNA: TGTGCCAGCAGCTTACTACCTAGCACAGATACGCAGTATTTT
J: TRBJ2-1; D: TRBD2; size: few; V: TRBV12-3/TRBV12-4; CDR3: CASSLALGGKQFF; DNA: TGTGCCAGCAGTTTAGCCCTGGGGGGGAAGCAGTTCTTC
J: TRBJ1-6; D: NA; size: many; V: TRBV11-2; CDR3: CASSLRMTSRNSPLHF; DNA: TGTGCCAGCAGCTTAAGGATGACTTCCCGCAATTCACCCCTCCACTTT
J: TRBJ2-5; D: TRBD1; size: few; V: TRBV10-3; CDR3: CAISWDSQETQYF; DNA: TGTGCCATCAGCTGGGACAGCCAAGAGACCCAGTACTTC
J: TRBJ2-2; D: NA; size: few; V: TRBV7-2; CDR3: CASSSTRQAGELFF; DNA: TGTGCCAGCAGCTCAACAAGACAGGCCGGGGAGCTGTTTTTT
J: TRBJ2-3; D: NA; size: few; V: TRBV2; CDR3: CASSVGGTDTQYF; DNA: TGTGCCAGCAGTGTCGGGGGCACAGATACGCAGTATTTT
J: TRBJ2-5; D: TRBD1; size: few; V: TRBV18; CDR3: CASSSRGNKETQYF; DNA: TGTGCCAGCTCATCCAGGGGGAACAAAGAGACCCAGTACTTC
J: TRBJ2-7; D: TRBD2; size: few; V: TRBV4-3; CDR3: CASSQTLTSGAYEQYF; DNA: TGCGCCAGCAGCCAAACCCTGACTAGCGGGGCCTACGAGCAGTACTTC
J: TRBJ2-3; D: NA; size: many; V: TRBV5-1; CDR3: CASSPVGHSTDTQYF; DNA: TGCGCCAGCAGCCCGGTCGGACATAGCACAGATACGCAGTATTTT
J: TRBJ1-2; D: NA; size: NA; V: TRBV7-9; CDR3: CASSFSGVITAYGYTF; DNA: TGTGCCAGCAGCTTCTCGGGAGTCATTACGGCCTATGGCTACACCTTC
J: TRBJ2-7; D: NA; size: many; V: TRBV7-9; CDR3: CASSPRGSGDSYEQYF; DNA: TGTGCCAGCAGCCCCAGGGGAAGCGGGGACTCCTACGAGCAGTACTTC
J: TRBJ2-3; D: NA; size: once; V: TRBV7-8; CDR3: CASTTYRAGGRGTQYF; DNA: TGTGCCAGCACCACTTACCGTGCGGGTGGCCGTGGTACGCAGTATTTT
J: TRBJ2-1; D: NA; size: few; V: TRBV19; CDR3: CASSLSTSSYNEQFF; DNA: TGTGCCAGTAGTCTCTCTACAAGCTCCTACAATGAGCAGTTCTTC